Listed here is a single T cell receptor beta chain. Its antigen is still unknown. Mouse gene names and germline throughout. Sequenced by immunoSEQ multiplex PCR; TCRdb stores in-frame clones only, minus some. This sample yields roughly 20,000 clones, of which approximately 70% are seen a single time; 0.41% belongs to the top ten. The data are from a study of tissue T cells after allogeneic stem cell transplantation. General observations from the study: Few T cell clones were shared across patients, but motif clusters showed tissue-specific shared signatures. Anatomically similar tissues had similar TCR repertoires within each patient. The patient cohort was small and clinically heterogeneous, with limited sampling depth.

The sequence came from a female BALB/c mouse in good health. MHC haplotype here: H2-d. The specimen sequenced was blood.

The CDR3 region is CGAGTGGFERLFF. The CDR3 bases that were read are TGTGGTGCCGGGACAGGGGGCTTCGAAAGATTATTT. The chain combines TRBV20 with TRBJ1-4, with 12 bases aligning to TRBD1. The read comes to an end 1 residue before the CDR3 does, leaving the germline J gene to fill in the end. Germline loops: CDR1 GFQATS, CDR2 STVNSAI. V trimming: 6 bases; J trimming: 7 bases; junction bases outside the gene matches: 3. The length of the CDR3 is 13 residues.